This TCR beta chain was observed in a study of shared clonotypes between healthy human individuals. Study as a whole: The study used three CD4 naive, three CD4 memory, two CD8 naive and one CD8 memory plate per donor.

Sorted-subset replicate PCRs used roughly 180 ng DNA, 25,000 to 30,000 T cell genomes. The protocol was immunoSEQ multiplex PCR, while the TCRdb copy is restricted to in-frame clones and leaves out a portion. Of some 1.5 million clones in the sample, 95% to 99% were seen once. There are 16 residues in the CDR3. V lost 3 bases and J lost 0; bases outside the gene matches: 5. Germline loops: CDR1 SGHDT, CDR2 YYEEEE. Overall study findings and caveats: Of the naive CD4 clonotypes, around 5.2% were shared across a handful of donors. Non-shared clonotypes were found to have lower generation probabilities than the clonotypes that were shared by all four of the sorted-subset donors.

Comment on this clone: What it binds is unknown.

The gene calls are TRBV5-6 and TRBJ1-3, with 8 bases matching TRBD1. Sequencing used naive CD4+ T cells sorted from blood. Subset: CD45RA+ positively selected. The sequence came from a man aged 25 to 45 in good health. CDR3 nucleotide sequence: TGTGCCAGCAGCTCGGGACAGGCAAGCTCTGGAAACACCATATATTTT. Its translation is CASSSGQASSGNTIYF.